This T cell receptor (beta chain) is from a study of immune cell composition in non-small cell lung cancer. The CDR3 contains 14 residues. V dropped 7 bases and J dropped 6 bases, with 16 bases sitting between them. Germline V gene data show CDR1 as LGHNT and CDR2 as FRNRAP. Here immunoSEQ multiplex PCR was the method, and the copy in TCRdb shows in-frame clones only, minus some. The repertoire holds about 2,900 clones, with around 81% as singletons. These same records also appear under a second study, on CD4 T cells in lung cancer.

The source is a human donor with non-small cell lung cancer. Sample: lung tumor tissue. The chain has TRBV12-5 and TRBJ1-5, with a tentative D call TRBD1 (5 bases). The CDR3 coding sequence is TGTGCTAGTGCCCGGGACTTATCTTCTCAGCCCCAGCATTTT. Its protein is CASARDLSSQPQHF.